The T cell receptor (beta chain) described here comes from a study of PD-L1 blockade in urothelial cancer. The wider study: Patients initiated atezolizumab around 2014 at 1,200 mg intravenously every 3 weeks. Male patients with bladder-origin urothelial cancer numbered about nine tenths of the roughly 30. Between 0 and 3 prior chemotherapy regimens had been given to patients.

This CDR3 is built from 14 residues. The V and J ends lost 0 bases and 1 base respectively, with 7 bases between them. In germline, CDR1 is SGHNT, CDR2 YYREEE (reference sequence). Measured with immunoSEQ multiplex PCR; TCRdb has only the in-frame clones, and not every one. The sample contains 80,000 to 130,000 clones, roughly nine tenths of which appear only once. This sequence joins TRBV5-4 and TRBJ1-2, with D perhaps matching TRBD1 (5 bases). The receptor was isolated from a woman of 80 years or more with urothelial cancer. The specimen comprised PBMCs, sampled around atezolizumab (anti-PD-L1) treatment. CDR3 sequence (DNA): TGTGCCAGCAGCTTGGGGACAAATAACTATGGCTACACCTTC. Its protein product is CASSLGTNNYGYTF.